This entry is about one TCR beta chain. The data were obtained in a study of blood T cell repertoires in COVID-19. The germline V gene has CDR1 KGHDR and CDR2 SFDVKD. The CDR3 consists of 15 residues. V was pared by 4 bases and J by 0 bases, with 1 base of the junction left unmatched. Sequencing used immunoSEQ multiplex PCR; TCRdb keeps in-frame clones, though not all of them. This table has about 210,000 clones, about 78% appearing once. Source material: peripheral blood. The chain carries TRBV24-1 and TRBJ2-2, with 7 bases identical to TRBD1. The receptor comes from a woman in her 70s with acute or convalescent COVID-19. The CDR3 sequence is CATSEGTANTGELFF. The CDR3 DNA follows: TGTGCCACCAGTGAGGGGACAGCGAACACCGGGGAGCTGTTTTTT.